Shown below are 15 T cell receptor beta chains from a single sample sequenced in a study of OX40 agonist ivuxolimab in advanced cancers. Data came from immunoSEQ multiplex PCR; TCRdb stores just in-frame clones and leaves some out. This sample has tens of thousands of clones; about 87% occur once, and the top ten carry 0.67%. Here the sequenced sample was CD4+ or CD8+ T cells sorted from blood, taken in a trial of the OX40 agonist ivuxolimab. These receptors originate from an adult with an advanced solid tumor such as melanoma, head and neck, liver or kidney cancer.

The V call is TRBV6-6, the J call TRBJ2-2; possible D gene TRBD1, 5 bases. The CDR3 covers 14 residues. Germline CDR1 and CDR2: MNHNY and SVGAGI (reference sequence). Trimming stripped 5 bases from V and 1 base from J, with 8 bases between. The chain's CDR3 is CASSQQENTGELFF. CDR3 coding DNA: TGTGCCAGCAGTCAACAGGAGAACACCGGGGAGCTGTTTTTT.

The rearrangement uses TRBV7-8 and TRBJ1-1, with D unclear. The CDR3 sequence is 12 residues long. Germline V CDR1 and CDR2: SGHVS, FQNEAQ. V was shortened by 1 base and J by 6 bases, with 6 bases between the two germline ends. The CDR3 bases are TGTGCCAGCAGCTTAGGTAGGGCTGAAGCTTTCTTT. This sequence encodes CASSLGRAEAFF.

This chain uses TRBV29-1 with TRBJ1-5; 8 nucleotides align to TRBD1. This CDR3 has 15 amino acids. J was trimmed by 0 bases and V by 5 bases; bases with no gene match: 6. Germline loops: CDR1 SQVTM, CDR2 ANQGSEA. The DNA of the CDR3 is TGCAGCGTTTCCACAGGGGGGAATAGCAATCAGCCCCAGCATTTT. The encoded protein is CSVSTGGNSNQPQHF.

The chain has TRBV14 and TRBJ2-7; 7 bases align to TRBD2. Per the germline V gene, CDR1 is SGHDN and CDR2 is FVKESK. V shed 4 bases, J shed 2 bases, and the junction held 8 bases outside the gene matches. The CDR3 covers 15 residues. CDR3 DNA: TGTGCCAGCAGCCCCCTGGGGACTATTCCCTACGAGCAGTACTTC. Its translation is CASSPLGTIPYEQYF.

This clone was detected only a few times. Given a much more abundant clone one base away, this may be a read error. Additional DNA sequences in this sample encode the identical CDR3. This rearrangement joins TRBV5-4 to TRBJ2-5, with D perhaps matching TRBD1 or TRBD2 (5 bases each). The CDR3 covers 14 residues. Germline-derived CDR1 and CDR2 are SGHNT and YYREEE (reference sequence). Trimming left V 0 bases short and J 1 base short, with 7 bases between. CDR3 in DNA: TGTGCCAGCAGCTTGGCGGGGACCCAAGAGACCCAGTACTTC. Its translation is CASSLAGTQETQYF.

The CDR3 spells CASSSGSNTEAFF. CDR3 in DNA: TGTGCCAGCAGTTCCGGTTCGAACACTGAAGCTTTCTTT. The gene calls are TRBV28 and TRBJ1-1; D ambiguous. The V end was cut by 4 bases, the J end by 1 base, with 7 bases between. The CDR3 sequence is 13 residues long. Germline V CDR1 and CDR2: MDHEN, SYDVKM.

This rearrangement joins TRBV28 to TRBJ2-5, with D possibly TRBD2 on 5 matching bases. Germline assignment: CDR1 MDHEN and CDR2 SYDVKM. V lost 3 bases to trimming and J lost 5 bases, with 16 bases between them. This CDR3 region has 15 residues. For the CDR3, the DNA is TGTGCCAGCAGTTTCACGGGAATTCGTATGGAGACCCAGTACTTC. Encoded protein: CASSFTGIRMETQYF.

With respect to this clone: This specimen includes other DNA sequences encoding the same CDR3. The genes are TRBV15 and TRBJ2-2; no firm D call. The CDR3 spans 13 residues. In germline, CDR1 is LNHNV, CDR2 YYDKDF (reference sequence). Trimming left V 1 base short and J 3 bases short, with 3 bases between. DNA of the CDR3: TGTGCCACCAGCAGAGTGTACACCGGGGAGCTGTTTTTT. As protein: CATSRVYTGELFF.

This chain joins TRBV12-5 and TRBJ2-1; a weak D match, TRBD1 (6 bases). V lost 3 bases to trimming and J lost 9 bases, with 21 bases between them. The CDR3 covers 16 residues. Germline CDR1 reads LGHNT; CDR2 reads FRNRAP. For the CDR3, the DNA is TGTGCTAGTGGTTTCCAGGTGGCACAGGGCCAGGGTGAGCAGTTCTTC. It is translated as CASGFQVAQGQGEQFF.

The chain employs TRBV30 and TRBJ2-7; TRBD2 agrees at 9 bases. V shed 0 bases and J 6 bases; nucleotides not matched to a gene: 9. Per germline, CDR1 GTSNPN and CDR2 SVGIG (reference sequence). There are 15 residues in the CDR3. CDR3: CAWSVGVGGRAEQYF. The CDR3 nucleotides are TGTGCCTGGAGTGTAGGGGTCGGCGGGAGGGCCGAGCAGTACTTC. Looking up the rest from reference TRBV30 and TRBJ2-7 gives the full variable domain: SQTIHQWPATLVQPVGSPLSLECTVEGTSNPNLYWYRQAAGRGLQLLFYSVGIGQISSEVPQNLSASRPQDRQFILSSKKLLLSDSGFYLCAWSVGVGGRAEQYFGPGTRLTVT.

This clone was counted between two and nine times. The chain combines TRBV5-1 with TRBJ2-5; 12 bases are a match to TRBD2. Trimming removed 3 bases from V and 5 bases from J; junction bases left unmatched: 5. CDR3 length equals 15 residues. Germline V gives CDR1 SGHRS, CDR2 YFSETQ. CDR3 sequence reads: CASSSLAGGGETQYF. CDR3 in DNA: TGCGCCAGCAGCTCGCTAGCGGGAGGGGGGGAGACCCAGTACTTC.

This chain uses TRBV6-5 with TRBJ1-1; D gene unclear. Germline-derived CDR1 and CDR2 are MNHEY and SVGAGI. The ends were cut back, 0 bases at V and 0 bases at J, with 11 bases in the middle. The CDR3 length is 16 residues. The CDR3, as DNA: TGTGCCAGCAGTTACTCGGCAGTACTCATGAACACTGAAGCTTTCTTT. This codes for CASSYSAVLMNTEAFF.

V usage is TRBV27 and J usage is TRBJ1-1, with D perhaps matching TRBD1 (5 bases). The CDR3 contains 13 residues. Germline CDR1 MNHEY, CDR2 SMNVEV (reference sequence). The ends were cut back, 3 bases at V and 5 bases at J, with 10 bases in the middle. The CDR3 nucleotides are TGTGCCAGCAGTTTGGGGACCACTACTGAAGCTTTCTTT. Residues: CASSLGTTTEAFF.

This chain uses TRBV25-1 with TRBJ2-5; D gene unclear. Trimming left V 5 bases short and J 1 base short, with 8 bases between. Germline V CDR1 and CDR2: MGHDK, SYGVNS. The CDR3 is 13 amino acids. CDR3 sequence: CASSLVFQETQYF. The CDR3 bases are TGTGCCAGCAGTCTCGTCTTCCAAGAGACCCAGTACTTC.

The chain has TRBV6-6 and TRBJ1-1; D unclear. The V end lost 0 bases, the J end lost 10 bases, and 9 bases lay between the germline ends. The CDR3 is 12 amino acids. Germline values: CDR1 MNHNY, CDR2 SVGAGI (reference sequence). CDR3 sequence (DNA): TGTGCCAGCAGTTACTCGATAGGCGGAGCTTTCTTT. This translates into CASSYSIGGAFF.